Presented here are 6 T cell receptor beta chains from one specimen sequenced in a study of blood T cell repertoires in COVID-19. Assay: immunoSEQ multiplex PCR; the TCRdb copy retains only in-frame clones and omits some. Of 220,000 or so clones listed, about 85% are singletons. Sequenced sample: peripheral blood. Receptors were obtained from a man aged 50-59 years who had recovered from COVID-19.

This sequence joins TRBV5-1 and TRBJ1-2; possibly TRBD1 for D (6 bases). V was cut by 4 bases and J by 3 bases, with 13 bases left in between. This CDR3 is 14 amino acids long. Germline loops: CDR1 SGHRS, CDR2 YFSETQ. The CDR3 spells CASSLRTAYYGYTF. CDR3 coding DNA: TGCGCCAGCAGCCTCAGGACAGCCTACTATGGCTACACCTTC.

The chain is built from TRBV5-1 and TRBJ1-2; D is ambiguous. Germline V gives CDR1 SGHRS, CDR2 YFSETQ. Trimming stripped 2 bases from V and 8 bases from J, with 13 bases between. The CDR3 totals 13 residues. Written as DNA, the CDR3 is TGCGCCAGCAGCTTACGGTCGGTGGAGGGCTACACCTTC. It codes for CASSLRSVEGYTF.

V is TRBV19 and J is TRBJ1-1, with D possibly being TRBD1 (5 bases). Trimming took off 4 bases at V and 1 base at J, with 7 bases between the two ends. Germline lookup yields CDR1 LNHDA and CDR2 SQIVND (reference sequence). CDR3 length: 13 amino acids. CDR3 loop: CASSRGANTEAFF. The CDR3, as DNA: TGTGCCAGTAGTAGGGGCGCGAACACTGAAGCTTTCTTT. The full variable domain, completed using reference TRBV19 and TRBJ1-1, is DGGITQSPKYLFRKEGQNVTLSCEQNLNHDAMYWYRQDPGQGLRLIYYSQIVNDFQKGDIAEGYSVSREKKESFPLTVTSAQKNPTAFYLCASSRGANTEAFFGQGTRLTVV.

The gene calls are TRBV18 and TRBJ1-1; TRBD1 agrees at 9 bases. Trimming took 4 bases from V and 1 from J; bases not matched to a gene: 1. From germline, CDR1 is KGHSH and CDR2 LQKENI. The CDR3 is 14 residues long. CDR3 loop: CASSRQGENTEAFF. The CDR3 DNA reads TGTGCCAGCTCACGACAGGGGGAGAACACTGAAGCTTTCTTT.

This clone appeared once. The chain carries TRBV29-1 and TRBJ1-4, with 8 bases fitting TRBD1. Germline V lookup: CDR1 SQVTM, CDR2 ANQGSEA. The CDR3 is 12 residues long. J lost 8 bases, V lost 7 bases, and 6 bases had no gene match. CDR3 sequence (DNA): TGCAGCGGTGGACAGGGCCGGGAAAAACTGTTTTTT. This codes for CSGGQGREKLFF.

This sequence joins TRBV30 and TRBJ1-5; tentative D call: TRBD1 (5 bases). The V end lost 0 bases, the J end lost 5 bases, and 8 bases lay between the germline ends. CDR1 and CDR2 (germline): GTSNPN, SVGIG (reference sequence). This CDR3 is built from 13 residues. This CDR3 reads CAWSVQEHQPQHF. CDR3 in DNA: TGTGCCTGGAGTGTACAGGAGCATCAGCCCCAGCATTTT.